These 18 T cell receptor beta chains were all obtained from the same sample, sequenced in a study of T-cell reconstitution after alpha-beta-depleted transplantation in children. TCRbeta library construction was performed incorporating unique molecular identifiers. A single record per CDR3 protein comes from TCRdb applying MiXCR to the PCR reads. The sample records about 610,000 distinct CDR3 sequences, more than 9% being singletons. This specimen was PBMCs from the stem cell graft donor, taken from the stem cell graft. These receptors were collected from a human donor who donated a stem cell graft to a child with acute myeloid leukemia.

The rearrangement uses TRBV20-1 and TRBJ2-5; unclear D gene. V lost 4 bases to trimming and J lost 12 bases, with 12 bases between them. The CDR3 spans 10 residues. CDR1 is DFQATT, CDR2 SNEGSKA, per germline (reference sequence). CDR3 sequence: CSAKTPTEYF. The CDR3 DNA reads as TGCAGTGCTAAAACCCCGACGGAGTACTTC.

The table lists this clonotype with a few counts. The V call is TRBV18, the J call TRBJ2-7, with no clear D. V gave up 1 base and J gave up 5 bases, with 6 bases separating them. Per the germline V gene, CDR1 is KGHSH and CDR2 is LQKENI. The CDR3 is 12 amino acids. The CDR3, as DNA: TGTGCCAGCTCACCACGGTTAAACGAGCAGTACTTC. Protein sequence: CASSPRLNEQYF.

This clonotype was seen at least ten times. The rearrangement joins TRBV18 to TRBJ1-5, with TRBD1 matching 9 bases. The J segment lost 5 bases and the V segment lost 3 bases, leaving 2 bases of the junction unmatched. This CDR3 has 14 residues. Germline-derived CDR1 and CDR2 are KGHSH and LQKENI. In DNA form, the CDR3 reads TGTGCCAGCTCACCGACAGGGGGTGATCAGCCCCAGCATTTT. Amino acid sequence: CASSPTGGDQPQHF.

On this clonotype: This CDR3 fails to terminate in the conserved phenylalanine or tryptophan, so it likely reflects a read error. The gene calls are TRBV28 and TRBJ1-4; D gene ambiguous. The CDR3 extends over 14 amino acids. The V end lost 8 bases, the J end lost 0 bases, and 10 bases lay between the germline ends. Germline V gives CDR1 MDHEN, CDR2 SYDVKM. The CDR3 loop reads CASGRASTNEKLFI. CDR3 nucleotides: TGTGCCAGCGGAAGGGCCTCAACTAATGAAAAACTGTTTATT.

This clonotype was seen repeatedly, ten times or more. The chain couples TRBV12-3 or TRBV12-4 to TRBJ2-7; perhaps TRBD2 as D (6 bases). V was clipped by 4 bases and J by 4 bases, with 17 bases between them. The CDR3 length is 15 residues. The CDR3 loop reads CASSSPRSGRYEQYF. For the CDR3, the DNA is TGTGCCAGCAGTTCCCCACGTAGCGGTCGTTACGAGCAGTACTTC.

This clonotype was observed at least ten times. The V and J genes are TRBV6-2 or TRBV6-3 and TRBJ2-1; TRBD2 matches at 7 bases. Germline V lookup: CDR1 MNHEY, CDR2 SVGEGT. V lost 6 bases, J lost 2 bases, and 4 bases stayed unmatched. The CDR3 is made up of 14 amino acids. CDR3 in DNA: TGTGCCAGCAGAAAGACTAGCCCCTACAATGAGCAGTTCTTC. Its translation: CASRKTSPYNEQFF.

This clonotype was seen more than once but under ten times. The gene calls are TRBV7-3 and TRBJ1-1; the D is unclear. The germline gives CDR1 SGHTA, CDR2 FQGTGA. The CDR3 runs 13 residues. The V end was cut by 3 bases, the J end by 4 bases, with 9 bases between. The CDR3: CASSFGPTTEAFF. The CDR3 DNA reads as TGTGCCAGCAGCTTCGGCCCCACCACTGAAGCTTTCTTT.

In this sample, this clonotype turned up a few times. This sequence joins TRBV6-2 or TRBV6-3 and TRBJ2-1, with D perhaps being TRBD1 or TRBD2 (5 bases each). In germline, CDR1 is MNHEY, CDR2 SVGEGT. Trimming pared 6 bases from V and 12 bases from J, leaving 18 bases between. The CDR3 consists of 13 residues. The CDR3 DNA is TGTGCCAGCAGCCCCCCGACAAGAGGGGTGCAGTTCTTC. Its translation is CASSPPTRGVQFF.

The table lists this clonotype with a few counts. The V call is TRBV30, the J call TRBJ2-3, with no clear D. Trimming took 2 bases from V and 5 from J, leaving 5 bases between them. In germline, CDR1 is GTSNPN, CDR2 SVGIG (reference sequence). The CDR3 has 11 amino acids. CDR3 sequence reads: CAWSWGDTQYF. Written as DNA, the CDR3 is TGTGCCTGGAGTTGGGGAGATACGCAGTATTTT. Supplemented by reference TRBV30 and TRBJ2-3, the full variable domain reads SQTIHQWPATLVQPVGSPLSLECTVEGTSNPNLYWYRQAAGRGLQLLFYSVGIGQISSEVPQNLSASRPQDRQFILSSKKLLLSDSGFYLCAWSWGDTQYFGPGTRLTVL.

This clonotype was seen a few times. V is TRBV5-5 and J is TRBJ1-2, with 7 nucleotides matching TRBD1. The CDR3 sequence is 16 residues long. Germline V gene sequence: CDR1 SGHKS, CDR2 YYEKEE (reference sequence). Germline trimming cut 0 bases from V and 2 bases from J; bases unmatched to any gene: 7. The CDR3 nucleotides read TGTGCCAGCAGCTTGGATGGAGGGGGCGGGAACTATGGCTACACCTTC. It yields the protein CASSLDGGGGNYGYTF.

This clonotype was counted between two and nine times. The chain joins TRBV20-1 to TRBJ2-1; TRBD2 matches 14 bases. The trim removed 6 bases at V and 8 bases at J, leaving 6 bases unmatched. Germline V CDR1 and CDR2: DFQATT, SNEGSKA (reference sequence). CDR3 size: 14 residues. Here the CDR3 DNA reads TGCAGTGCCCCGGGACTAGCGGGAGCTCATGAGCAGTTCTTC. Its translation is CSAPGLAGAHEQFF.

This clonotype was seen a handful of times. In nucleotides, the CDR3 is TGCGCCAGCAGCTCCTCCAGTGACGAGCAGTACTTC. It codes for CASSSSSDEQYF. The chain combines TRBV5-1 with TRBJ2-7, with unresolved D. CDR1 is SGHRS and CDR2 is YFSETQ in the germline V gene. The CDR3 loop spans 12 amino acids. Trimming removed 3 bases from V and 5 bases from J, with 9 bases in between. The complete variable domain, with remaining parts taken from reference TRBV5-1 and TRBJ2-7, reads KAGVTQTPRYLIKTRGQQVTLSCSPISGHRSVSWYQQTPGQGLQFLFEYFSETQRNKGNFPGRFSGRQFSNSRSEMNVSTLELGDSALYLCASSSSSDEQYFGPGTRLTVT.

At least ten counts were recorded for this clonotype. The CDR3 loop is CSASHRGGSYNEQFF. Written as DNA, the CDR3 is TGCAGCGCTTCACACAGGGGGGGCTCCTACAATGAGCAGTTCTTC. This chain joins TRBV29-1 and TRBJ2-1; possibly TRBD1 for D (8 bases). V shed 7 bases and J shed 0 bases, with 16 bases lying between them. Germline loops: CDR1 SQVTM, CDR2 ANQGSEA. CDR3 length: 15 residues.

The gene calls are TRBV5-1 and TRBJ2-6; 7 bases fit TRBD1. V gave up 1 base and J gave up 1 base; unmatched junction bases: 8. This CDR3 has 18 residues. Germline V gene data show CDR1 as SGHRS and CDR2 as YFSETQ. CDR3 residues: CASSLQGQLTSGANVLTF. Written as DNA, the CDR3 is TGCGCCAGCAGCTTGCAGGGACAGTTAACTTCTGGGGCCAACGTCCTGACTTTC.

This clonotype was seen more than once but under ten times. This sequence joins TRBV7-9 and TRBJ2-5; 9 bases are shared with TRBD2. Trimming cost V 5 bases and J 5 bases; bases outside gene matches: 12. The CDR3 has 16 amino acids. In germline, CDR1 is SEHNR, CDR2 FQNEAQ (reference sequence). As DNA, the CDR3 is TGTGCCAGCAGCCTACCTAGCGGGAACGGAGGCGAGACCCAGTACTTC. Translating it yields CASSLPSGNGGETQYF.

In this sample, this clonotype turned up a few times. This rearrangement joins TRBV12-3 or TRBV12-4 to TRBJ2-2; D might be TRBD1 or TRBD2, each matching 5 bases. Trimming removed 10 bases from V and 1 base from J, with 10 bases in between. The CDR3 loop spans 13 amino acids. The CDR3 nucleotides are TGTGCCACCCGGGACCAGAACACCGGGGAGCTGTTTTTT. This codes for CATRDQNTGELFF.

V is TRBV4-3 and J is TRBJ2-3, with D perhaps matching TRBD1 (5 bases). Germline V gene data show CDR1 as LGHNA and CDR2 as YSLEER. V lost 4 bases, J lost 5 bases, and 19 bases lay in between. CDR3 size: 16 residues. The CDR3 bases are TGCGCCAGCAGCCGCAGGGCCGATACTCACCTAGATACGCAGTATTTT. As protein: CASSRRADTHLDTQYF.

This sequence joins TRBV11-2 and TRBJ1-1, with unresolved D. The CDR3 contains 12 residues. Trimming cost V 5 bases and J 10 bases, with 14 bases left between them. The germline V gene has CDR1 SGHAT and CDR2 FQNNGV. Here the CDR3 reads CASSAGKGIAFF. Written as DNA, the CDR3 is TGTGCCAGCAGCGCGGGGAAGGGTATAGCTTTCTTT.